One sample yielded the 18 T cell receptor beta chains listed below, sequenced in a study of OX40 agonist ivuxolimab in advanced cancers. Preparation of the library involved the immunoSEQ multiplex PCR assay. Not all clones reach the TCRdb copy of this immuneACCESS table, which keeps in-frame sequences only. Checked studies attribute under half of the gap to unresolved V genes and leave the rest unexplained. Here the sample has roughly 90,000 clones; around 88% occur a single time. In total, the top ten clones hold roughly 1.4% of the sample. The sample here was CD4+ or CD8+ T cells sorted from blood, taken in a trial of the OX40 agonist ivuxolimab. These receptor sequences come from an adult with an advanced solid tumor such as melanoma, head and neck, liver or kidney cancer.

The V call is TRBV6-5, the J call TRBJ2-5, with a weak D call TRBD1 (6 bases). The V gene lost 6 bases and the J gene lost 3 bases, with 11 bases spanning the gap. The germline V gene has CDR1 MNHEY and CDR2 SVGAGI. The CDR3 spans 13 residues. Here the CDR3 DNA reads TGTGCCAGCAGACCCCAGGGGAAAGAGACCCAGTACTTC. Translated: CASRPQGKETQYF.

The chain recombines TRBV7-8 with TRBJ2-7, with D perhaps TRBD1 (6 bases). Between the trimmed V and J ends, which lost 3 bases and 4 bases, there was a span of 16 bases. Looked up from germline, CDR1 is SGHVS and CDR2 is FQNEAQ. This CDR3 region has 15 residues. CDR3 DNA sequence: TGTGCCAGCAGCTTTATCAGGGGTCCCGCATACGAGCAGTACTTC. This translates into CASSFIRGPAYEQYF.

The chain combines TRBV19 with TRBJ2-4; 7 nucleotides align to TRBD2. CDR1 is LNHDA, CDR2 SQIVND, per germline (reference sequence). V was clipped by 6 bases and J by 8 bases; unmatched bases: 13. The CDR3 contains 15 residues. The CDR3 sequence is CASSPGLGGWDIQYF. The CDR3 region has the DNA TGTGCCAGTAGCCCTGGACTAGGAGGCTGGGACATTCAGTACTTC.

The table lists this clone with a few counts. V usage is TRBV6-5 and J usage is TRBJ1-1; 7 nucleotides line up with TRBD1. V was pared by 8 bases and J by 0 bases, with 3 bases of the junction left unmatched. Germline lookup yields CDR1 MNHEY and CDR2 SVGAGI. The CDR3 has 13 residues. CDR3 coding DNA: TGTGCCAGCTCGGGACAGATGAACACTGAAGCTTTCTTT. It translates to CASSGQMNTEAFF.

V usage is TRBV30 and J usage is TRBJ2-7, with D uncertain. Germline V gene data show CDR1 as GTSNPN and CDR2 as SVGIG (reference sequence). CDR3 length: 11 amino acids. Trimming took 1 base from V and 4 from J, leaving 5 bases between them. The CDR3: CAWSAGYEQYF. The CDR3 coding sequence is TGTGCCTGGAGTGCCGGATACGAGCAGTACTTC.

The gene calls are TRBV29-1 and TRBJ2-7; 9 bases match TRBD1. The CDR3 is 14 amino acids. Germline values: CDR1 SQVTM, CDR2 ANQGSEA. The DNA of the CDR3 is TGCACCTTTAATGGCACAGGGGGCGTGGACGAGCAGTACTTC. Its protein is CTFNGTGGVDEQYF.

V usage is TRBV11-2 and J usage is TRBJ2-3, with D perhaps TRBD1 or TRBD2 (6 bases each). Trimming left V 5 bases short and J 3 bases short, with 18 bases between. The CDR3 totals 16 residues. Germline assignment: CDR1 SGHAT and CDR2 FQNNGV. The CDR3: CASSPREGGQTDTQYF. CDR3 sequence (DNA): TGTGCCAGCAGCCCGCGCGAGGGGGGTCAGACAGATACGCAGTATTTT.

V usage is TRBV7-9 and J usage is TRBJ2-5; 8 positions match TRBD2. Germline V CDR1 and CDR2: SEHNR, FQNEAQ (reference sequence). This CDR3 region has 12 residues. V was clipped by 8 bases and J by 4 bases; unmatched bases: 3. CDR3 loop: CASREGRETQYF. CDR3 DNA sequence: TGTGCCAGCCGGGAGGGGAGAGAGACCCAGTACTTC.

Concerning this clone: One end of the junction is discordant with germline, which a read error may explain. CDR3 coding DNA: TGTGCCGGCAGGGACAGCGACGTTTCAAATACGCAGTATTTT. This codes for CAGRDSDVSNTQYF. This chain joins TRBV2 and TRBJ2-3; 7 nucleotides align to TRBD1. Germline V gene sequence: CDR1 SNHLY, CDR2 FYNNEI. The CDR3 is 14 residues long.

This chain uses TRBV9 with TRBJ2-2, with a weak D call TRBD2 (5 bases). The V gene's germline CDR1 is SGDLS and CDR2 YYNGEE. The V gene lost 0 bases and the J gene lost 7 bases, with 13 bases spanning the gap. CDR3 length: 15 amino acids. The CDR3 spells CASSVGGNQVGELFF. DNA of the CDR3: TGTGCCAGCAGCGTAGGAGGGAATCAGGTCGGGGAGCTGTTTTTT.

This sequence joins TRBV5-1 and TRBJ2-1; TRBD2 aligns across 9 bases. The CDR3 spans 14 residues. Trimming at V came to 3 bases and at J to 8 bases, leaving 6 bases not matched to a gene. Germline V gene data show CDR1 as SGHRS and CDR2 as YFSETQ. This CDR3 reads CASSSSGVRDEQFF. In nucleotides, the CDR3 is TGCGCCAGCAGCTCTAGCGGGGTACGGGATGAGCAGTTCTTC.

The chain has TRBV11-1 and TRBJ2-1; 9 bases are a match to TRBD1. Germline V gene data show CDR1 as SGHAT and CDR2 as FQDESV (reference sequence). The CDR3 is 13 residues long. Trimming at V came to 0 bases and at J to 16 bases, leaving 7 bases not matched to a gene. The CDR3 is CASSLAGDRERFF. The DNA for the CDR3 is TGTGCCAGCAGCTTAGCTGGGGACAGGGAGCGATTCTTC. The variable domain in full, with the rest retrieved from reference TRBV11-1 and TRBJ2-1, is EAEVAQSPRYKITEKSQAVAFWCDPISGHATLYWYRQILGQGPELLVQFQDESVVDDSQLPKDRFSAERLKGVDSTLKIQPAELGDSAMYLCASSLAGDRERFFGPGTRLTVL.

This clone has a single count. This chain links TRBV27 with TRBJ2-1, with 9 positions matching TRBD2. Germline V lookup: CDR1 MNHEY, CDR2 SMNVEV (reference sequence). Trimming at V came to 3 bases and at J to 8 bases, leaving 5 bases not matched to a gene. This CDR3 has 14 amino acids. CDR3 DNA: TGTGCCAGCAGTTTTAGCGGGAGTAGCGATGAGCAGTTCTTC. Translated, it gives CASSFSGSSDEQFF.

Remarks on this clone: A junction end diverges from the germline sequence, so it may reflect a read error. The CDR3 DNA follows: TGTGCTAGCAGCTTATGGGGGGGTCAAGAGACCCAGTACTTC. Translation gives CASSLWGGQETQYF. The chain couples TRBV7-7 to TRBJ2-5; 7 bases match TRBD2. The CDR3 runs to 14 residues. Germline CDR1 and CDR2: SSHAT and FNYEAQ (reference sequence).

V gene TRBV6-4 combines with J gene TRBJ1-2, with D perhaps TRBD1 (6 bases). This CDR3 contains 14 residues. Germline V lookup: CDR1 MRHNA, CDR2 SNTAGT. V was pared by 8 bases and J by 0 bases, with 13 bases between. DNA of the CDR3: TGTGCCAGCGGGGGACACGAGTCTAACTATGGCTACACCTTC. This translates into CASGGHESNYGYTF.

The rearrangement links TRBV10-3 to TRBJ2-7, with 10 bases fitting TRBD1. The CDR3 extends over 14 amino acids. The germline V gene has CDR1 ENHRY and CDR2 SYGVKD. Trimming removed 9 bases from V and 1 base from J; junction bases left unmatched: 6. CDR3 loop: CAIQRGQGSYEQYF. In DNA, the CDR3 is TGTGCCATTCAAAGGGGACAGGGGTCCTACGAGCAGTACTTC.

V is TRBV21-1 and J is TRBJ2-1. TRBV21-1 is a recognized pseudogene. This CDR3 is built from 19 residues. CDR3 protein: CASSKAQLRDPQRNNEQFF. In DNA form, the CDR3 reads TGTGCCAGCAGCAAAGCGCAGCTCCGGGACCCACAGAGGAACAATGAGCAGTTCTTC.

The CDR3 is CASSLWGGADTEAFF. For the CDR3, the DNA is TGTGCCAGCAGCTTGTGGGGGGGCGCGGACACTGAAGCTTTCTTT. The chain has TRBV5-5 and TRBJ1-1, with D tentatively TRBD1 (6 bases). V lost 1 base and J 3 bases, leaving 13 bases between the germline ends. Germline CDR1 and CDR2: SGHKS and YYEKEE (reference sequence). This CDR3 is built from 15 residues. Combining the CDR3 with reference TRBV5-5 and TRBJ1-1 gives the whole variable domain DAGVTQSPTHLIKTRGQQVTLRCSPISGHKSVSWYQQVLGQGPQFIFQYYEKEERGRGNFPDRFSARQFPNYSSELNVNALLLGDSALYLCASSLWGGADTEAFFGQGTRLTVV.